The source of this T cell receptor beta chain is a study of control samples from healthy donors and cancer patients. CDR3 length: 13 amino acids. Trimming cost V 5 bases and J 8 bases, with 15 bases left between them. Germline values: CDR1 LGHNA, CDR2 YSLEER. Assay used: immunoSEQ multiplex PCR; TCRdb lists only in-frame clones, some missing. The sample lists under 85,000 clones, 75% to 90% occurring once. The chain links TRBV4-3 to TRBJ1-2; D may be TRBD1 (5 bases). Source material: PBMCs. This TCR derives from a woman aged 45 to 65 with lung cancer. The CDR3: CASSNRGRGGYTF. DNA for the CDR3: TGCGCCAGCAGCAATAGGGGTAGAGGAGGCTACACCTTC.